Listed below are T cell receptor beta chains from one sample, sequenced in a study of spatial heterogeneity in lung cancer. MiXCR, applied by TCRdb to the 5' RACE reads, yields one record per CDR3 protein. The sample shows 40,000 or so distinct CDR3 sequences, 6.5% to 9% of them seen only once. The material was PBMCs, obtained at surgery. The receptor source for this set is a male donor with early-stage non-small cell lung cancer. CDR3s include the opening cysteine and the closing phenylalanine or tryptophan. A D gene is named only where the DNA matches it firmly. Size values are once, few and many counts, or a class for expanded clones, and some rows have none.

clone size	V gene	J gene	D gene	CDR3 DNA	CDR3 protein
once	TRBV11-2	TRBJ2-3	TRBD2	TGTGCCAGCAGCTTAGGGCGGACTAGCGGGGGCGCAGATACGCAGTATTTT	CASSLGRTSGGADTQYF
many	TRBV29-1	TRBJ2-5	.	TGCAGCGTTGCAATGCGTCAGGGCCTCCAAGAGACCCAGTACTTC	CSVAMRQGLQETQYF
few	TRBV7-7	TRBJ2-3	TRBD2	TGTGCTAGCAGCCGGGGACTAGCGAGCCCTACAGATACGCAGTATTTT	CASSRGLASPTDTQYF
many	TRBV27	TRBJ1-1	.	TGTGCCAGCAGTTTATCGGGGGGCGGAATCACTGAAGCTTTCTTT	CASSLSGGGITEAFF
few	TRBV4-3	TRBJ2-2	.	TGCGCCAGCAGCCCCCATGGACTGAACACCGGGGAGCTGTTTTTT	CASSPHGLNTGELFF
many	TRBV5-1	TRBJ2-7	TRBD1	TGCGCCAGCAGCTCGGGACAGAGACCCTACGAGCAGTACTTC	CASSSGQRPYEQYF
.	TRBV7-3	TRBJ2-3	TRBD1	TGTGCCAGCAGCTGGACAGGGACTAGCACAGATACGCAGTATTTT	CASSWTGTSTDTQYF
many	TRBV7-9	TRBJ2-7	.	TGTGCCAGCATGGGGCACTACGAGCAGTACTTC	CASMGHYEQYF
few	TRBV11-3	TRBJ2-1	TRBD2	TGTGCCAGCAGCTTTGGCGGGAGAAGGAATGAGCAGTTCTTC	CASSFGGRRNEQFF
many	TRBV9	TRBJ2-7	.	TGTGCCAGCAGCAAGGACGGCACCTACGAGCAGTACTTC	CASSKDGTYEQYF
many	TRBV28	TRBJ2-6	TRBD1	TGTGCCAGCAGTAGGACAGGGCGGTCTGGGGCCAACGTCCTGACTTTC	CASSRTGRSGANVLTF
few	TRBV5-1	TRBJ2-3	.	TGCGCCAGCAGATCTACAGGGTCGACAGATACGCAGTATTTT	CASRSTGSTDTQYF
many	TRBV29-1	TRBJ1-1	.	TGCAGCGTCGGCCGCGGGACGGGGAACACTGAAGCTTTCTTT	CSVGRGTGNTEAFF
many	TRBV12-3/TRBV12-4	TRBJ2-2	TRBD1	TGTGCCAGCAGACCGGGACAGGTGAACACCGGGGAGCTGTTTTTT	CASRPGQVNTGELFF
.	TRBV20-1	TRBJ1-5	TRBD1	TGCAGTGCTTCGCCGGTTACAGGGGGCTATCAGCCCCAGCATTTT	CSASPVTGGYQPQHF